One T cell receptor beta chain is described in this entry. Its specificity is unknown. The CDR3 has 14 amino acids. Germline V gene sequence: CDR1 LNHDA, CDR2 SQIVND (reference sequence). Between the trimmed V and J ends, which lost 6 bases and 2 bases, there was a span of 14 bases. TCRdb called the reads again in MiXCR, with one record for every CDR3 protein. The sample records roughly 760,000 distinct CDR3 sequences, 35% to 45% being singletons. The data were obtained in a study of T cell repertoires in cytomegalovirus infection. Turning to the study itself: Both a matching HLA type and CMV infection were indicated by public TCR beta signatures. Study-wide results and limits: Cumulative frequency (of public TCR beta family members) identified carriers of CMV plus the relevant HLA.

This sequence was found in a human donor in good health (CMV status not recorded). Some clones in this sample may be carry-over from other donors' samples. V and J are TRBV19 and TRBJ2-7; weak D call: TRBD2 (6 bases). Sequencing was done on a sample of PBMCs. The CDR3 sequence is CASSGGFWTYEQYF. CDR3 in DNA: TGTGCCAGTAGCGGGGGATTCTGGACCTACGAGCAGTACTTC.